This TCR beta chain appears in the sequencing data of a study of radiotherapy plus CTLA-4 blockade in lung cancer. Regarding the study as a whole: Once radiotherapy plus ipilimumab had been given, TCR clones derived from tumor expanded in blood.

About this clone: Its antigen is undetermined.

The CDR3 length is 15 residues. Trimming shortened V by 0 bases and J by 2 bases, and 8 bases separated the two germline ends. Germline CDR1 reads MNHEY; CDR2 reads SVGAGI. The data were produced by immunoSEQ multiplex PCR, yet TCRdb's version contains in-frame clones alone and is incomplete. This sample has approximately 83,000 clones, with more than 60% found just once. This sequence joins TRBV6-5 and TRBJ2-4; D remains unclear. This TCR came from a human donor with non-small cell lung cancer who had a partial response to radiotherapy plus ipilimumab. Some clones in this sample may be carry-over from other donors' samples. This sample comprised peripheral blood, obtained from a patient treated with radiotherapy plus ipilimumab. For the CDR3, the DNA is TGTGCCAGCAGTTACTCGGGCGCTTCCAAAAACATTCAGTACTTC. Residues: CASSYSGASKNIQYF.